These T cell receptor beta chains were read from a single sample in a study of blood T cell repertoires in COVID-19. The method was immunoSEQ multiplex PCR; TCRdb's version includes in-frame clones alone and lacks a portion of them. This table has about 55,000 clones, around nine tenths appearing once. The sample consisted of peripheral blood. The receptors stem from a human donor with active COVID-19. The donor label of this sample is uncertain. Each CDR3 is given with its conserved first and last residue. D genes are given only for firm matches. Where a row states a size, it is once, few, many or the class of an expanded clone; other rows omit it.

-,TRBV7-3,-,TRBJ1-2,TGTGCCAGCAGCTTAACGCCAGGGATCAAGGATGGCTACACCTTC,CASSLTPGIKDGYTF
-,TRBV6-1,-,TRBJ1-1,TGTGCCAGCAGTGAATACGGGAGCACTGAAGCTTTCTTT,CASSEYGSTEAFF
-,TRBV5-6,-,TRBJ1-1,TGTGCCAGCAGATACGGGGGCACTGAAGCTTTCTTT,CASRYGGTEAFF
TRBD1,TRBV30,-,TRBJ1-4,TGTGCCTGGAGTGCCCAGGGGGGAGAAAAACTGTTTTTT,CAWSAQGGEKLFF
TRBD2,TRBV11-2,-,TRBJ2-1,TGTGCCAGCAGCATTGTAGCGGGAAGCTCCTACAATGAGCAGTTCTTC,CASSIVAGSSYNEQFF
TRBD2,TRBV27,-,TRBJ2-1,TGTGCCAGCAGTAGGACTAGCGGAGATTACAATGAGCAGTTCTTC,CASSRTSGDYNEQFF
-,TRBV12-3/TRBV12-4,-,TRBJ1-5,TGTGCCAGTAATAACAGGGATCAGCCCCAGCATTTT,CASNNRDQPQHF
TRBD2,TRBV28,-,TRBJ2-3,TGTGCCAGCAGGGCGGGAGGGTCGGCAGATACGCAGTATTTT,CASRAGGSADTQYF
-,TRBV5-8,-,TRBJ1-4,TGTGCCAGCAGCTTCACAGGGTTCTCGAATGAAAAACTGTTTTTT,CASSFTGFSNEKLFF
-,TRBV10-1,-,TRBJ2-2,TGCGCCAGCAGCTGGAACACCGGGGAGCTGTTTTTT,CASSWNTGELFF
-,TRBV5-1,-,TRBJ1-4,TGCGCCAGCAGCCTGCAGCCTAGTAATGAAAAACTGTTTTTT,CASSLQPSNEKLFF
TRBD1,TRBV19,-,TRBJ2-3,TGTGCCAGTAGTATCCTCGTGGGACAGGGAGTAGATACGCAGTATTTT,CASSILVGQGVDTQYF
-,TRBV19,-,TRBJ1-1,TGTGCCAGTACCATCTGGGGCACGATGGACACTGAAGCTTTCTTT,CASTIWGTMDTEAFF
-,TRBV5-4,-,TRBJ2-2,TGTGCCAGCAGCTTGGGAGGGACATCGACCGGGGAGCTGTTTTTT,CASSLGGTSTGELFF
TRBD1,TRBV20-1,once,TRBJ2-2,TGCAGTGCTAGTCGCGCGGACAGGGCCGCCGGGGAGCTGTTTTTT,CSASRADRAAGELFF
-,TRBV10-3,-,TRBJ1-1,TGTGCCATCAGTGAAGGGGTATACGGCACTGAAGCTTTCTTT,CAISEGVYGTEAFF
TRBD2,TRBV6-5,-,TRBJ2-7,TGTGCCAGCCAAGCGGGGTACCCTACCTACGAGCAGTACTTC,CASQAGYPTYEQYF
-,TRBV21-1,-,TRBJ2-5,TGTGCCGGCTTAGGACGGGGGAGGGAAGAGACCCAGTACTTC,CAGLGRGREETQYF
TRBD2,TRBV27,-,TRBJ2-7,TGTGCCAGCAGTAGAAGCGGGAGCTCCTACGAGCAGTACTTC,CASSRSGSSYEQYF
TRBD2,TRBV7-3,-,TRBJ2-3,TGTGCCAGCAGCTTGGCGGGAGGAACAGATACGCAGTATTTT,CASSLAGGTDTQYF
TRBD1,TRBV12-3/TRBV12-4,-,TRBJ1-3,TGTGCCAGCGGGACAGGGAGGGACACCATATATTTT,CASGTGRDTIYF
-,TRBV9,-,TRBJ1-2,TGTGCCAGCAGCGTAGCCGACAGTTCTAACTATGGCTACACCTTC,CASSVADSSNYGYTF
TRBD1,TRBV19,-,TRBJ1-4,TGTGCCAGTAGTGCTCCCGGGACAGGTTATGAAAAACTGTTTTTT,CASSAPGTGYEKLFF
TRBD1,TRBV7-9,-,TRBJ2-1,TGTGCCAGCAGCACAGGGGACAGGGGATTCGGTGAGCAGTTCTTC,CASSTGDRGFGEQFF
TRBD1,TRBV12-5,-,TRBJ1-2,TGTGCTAGTGGTTTGCTGACAGGGGCGACTTTAAACTATGGCTACACCTTC,CASGLLTGATLNYGYTF
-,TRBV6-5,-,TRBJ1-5,TGTGCCAGCAGAGAGACAGGTCATCAGCCCCAGCATTTT,CASRETGHQPQHF
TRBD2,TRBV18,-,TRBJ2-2,TGTGCCAGCTCCTCGGGACTAGCGGGAGCGAACACCGGGGAGCTGTTTTTT,CASSSGLAGANTGELFF
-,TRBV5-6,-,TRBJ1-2,TGTGCCAGCAGCTTAGGGTCAGGGTATGGCTACACCTTC,CASSLGSGYGYTF
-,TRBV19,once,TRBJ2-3,TGTGCCAGTAGTATGAGCGGCGGGGCCTGGGGCACAGATACGCAGTATTTT,CASSMSGGAWGTDTQYF
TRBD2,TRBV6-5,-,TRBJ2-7,TGTGCCAGCAGGACTAGCGTCTCCTACGAGCAGTACTTC,CASRTSVSYEQYF
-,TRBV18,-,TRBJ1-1,TGTGCCAGCTCACCCCGTAGGGGAGGAACTGAAGCTTTCTTT,CASSPRRGGTEAFF
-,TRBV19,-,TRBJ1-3,TGTGCCAGTAAAAGACAGTTCTTCTCTGGAAACACCATATATTTT,CASKRQFFSGNTIYF
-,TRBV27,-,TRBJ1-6,TGTGCCAGCAGTTTAAGGCGCGGGGGTGTTTCACCCCTCCACTTT,CASSLRRGGVSPLHF
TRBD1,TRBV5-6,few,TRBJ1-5,TGTGCCAGCAGCTTCGGGACAGGGGGCGCAGGGCAGCCCCAGCATTTT,CASSFGTGGAGQPQHF
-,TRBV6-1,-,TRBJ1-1,TGTGCCAGCAGTGAGGGCAGATACACTGAAGCTTTCTTT,CASSEGRYTEAFF
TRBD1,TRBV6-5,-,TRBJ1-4,TGTGCCAGCAGTTACACCAGGACAGGGCGGGCGAAAAAACTGTTTTTT,CASSYTRTGRAKKLFF
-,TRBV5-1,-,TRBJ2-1,TGCGCCAGCAGCGACGACAGCTCCTACAATGAGCAGTTCTTC,CASSDDSSYNEQFF
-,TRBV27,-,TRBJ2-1,TGTGCCAGCACGGACTCTCGGGTGGGTGAGCAGTTCTTC,CASTDSRVGEQFF
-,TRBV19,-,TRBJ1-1,TGTGCCAGTAGTATGGGCCACCCGAACACTGAAGCTTTCTTT,CASSMGHPNTEAFF
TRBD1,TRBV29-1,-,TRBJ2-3,TGCAGCGTTCCGGGACAGGGAGGAGATACGCAGTATTTT,CSVPGQGGDTQYF
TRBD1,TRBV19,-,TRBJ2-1,TGTGCCAGTAGCCCTCGGACAGGGATTAACAATGAGCAGTTCTTC,CASSPRTGINNEQFF
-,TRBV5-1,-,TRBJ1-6,TGCGCCAGCAGCTTGTCCGGGGTGGATTCACCCCTCCACTTT,CASSLSGVDSPLHF
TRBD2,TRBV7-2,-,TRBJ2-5,TGTGCCAGCAGCTTAGTTGCGGGGGGGTTGGAGACCCAGTACTTC,CASSLVAGGLETQYF
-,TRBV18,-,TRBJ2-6,TGTGCCAGCTCACCATTGTTAAGCCTTCAAAGTAGTAGAGGTGAAGTTGTTGGGGCCAACGTCCTGACTTTC,CASSPLLSLQSSRGEVVGANVLTF
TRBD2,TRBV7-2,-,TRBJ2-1,TGTGCCAGCAGCTCCGGACTAGCGAACTACAATGAGCAGTTCTTC,CASSSGLANYNEQFF